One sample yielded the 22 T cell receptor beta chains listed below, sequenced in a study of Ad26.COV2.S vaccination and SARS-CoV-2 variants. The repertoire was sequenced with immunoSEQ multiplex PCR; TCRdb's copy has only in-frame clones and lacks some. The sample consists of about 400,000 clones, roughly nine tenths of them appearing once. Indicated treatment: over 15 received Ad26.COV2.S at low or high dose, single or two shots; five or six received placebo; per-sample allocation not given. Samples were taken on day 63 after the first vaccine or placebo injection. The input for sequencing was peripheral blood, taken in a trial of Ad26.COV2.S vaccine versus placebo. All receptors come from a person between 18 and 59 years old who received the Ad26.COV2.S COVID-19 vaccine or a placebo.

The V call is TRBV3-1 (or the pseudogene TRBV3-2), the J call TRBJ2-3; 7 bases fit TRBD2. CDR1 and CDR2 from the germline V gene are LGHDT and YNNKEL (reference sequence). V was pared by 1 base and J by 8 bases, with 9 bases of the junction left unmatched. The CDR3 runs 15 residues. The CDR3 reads CASSQGGNGEGTQYF. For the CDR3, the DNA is TGTGCCAGCAGCCAAGGAGGAAACGGGGAGGGTACGCAGTATTTT.

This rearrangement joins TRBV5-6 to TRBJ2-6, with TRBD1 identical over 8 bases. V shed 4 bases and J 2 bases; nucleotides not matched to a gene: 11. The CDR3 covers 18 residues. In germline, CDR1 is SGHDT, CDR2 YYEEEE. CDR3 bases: TGTGCCAGCAGCCTAACGTCAGGGGGCTGGGCTGGGGCCAACGTCCTGACTTTC. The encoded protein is CASSLTSGGWAGANVLTF.

The CDR3 sequence is CASSLARGIQETQYF. The CDR3 DNA is TGTGCCAGCAGCTTGGCGCGGGGGATCCAAGAGACCCAGTACTTC. V gene TRBV5-4 combines with J gene TRBJ2-5; TRBD2 aligns across 7 bases. This CDR3 region has 15 residues. Trimming took 0 bases from V and 1 from J; bases not matched to a gene: 3. Germline lookup yields CDR1 SGHNT and CDR2 YYREEE (reference sequence).

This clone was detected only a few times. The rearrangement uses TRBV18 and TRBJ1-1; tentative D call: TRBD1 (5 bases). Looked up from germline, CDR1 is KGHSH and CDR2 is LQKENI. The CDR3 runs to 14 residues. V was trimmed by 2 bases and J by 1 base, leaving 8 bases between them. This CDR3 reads CASSPGHPNTEAFF. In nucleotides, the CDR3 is TGTGCCAGCTCACCAGGACACCCGAACACTGAAGCTTTCTTT.

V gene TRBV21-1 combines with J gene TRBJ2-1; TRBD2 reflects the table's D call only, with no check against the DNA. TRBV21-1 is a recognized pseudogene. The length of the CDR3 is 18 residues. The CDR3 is CASSKGGRASGAPNEQFF. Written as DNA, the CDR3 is TGTGCCAGCAGCAAAGGGGGTAGGGCTAGCGGGGCCCCCAATGAGCAGTTCTTC.

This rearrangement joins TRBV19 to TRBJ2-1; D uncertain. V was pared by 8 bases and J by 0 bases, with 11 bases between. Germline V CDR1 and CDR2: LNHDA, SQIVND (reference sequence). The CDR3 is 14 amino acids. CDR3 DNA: TGTGCCAGTGGGCCCCCAAACTCCTACAATGAGCAGTTCTTC. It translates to CASGPPNSYNEQFF.

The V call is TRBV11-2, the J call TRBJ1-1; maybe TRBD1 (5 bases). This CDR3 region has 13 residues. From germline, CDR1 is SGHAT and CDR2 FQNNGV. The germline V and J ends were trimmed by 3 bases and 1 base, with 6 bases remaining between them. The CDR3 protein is CASSLTENTEAFF. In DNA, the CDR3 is TGTGCCAGCAGCTTGACAGAGAACACTGAAGCTTTCTTT.

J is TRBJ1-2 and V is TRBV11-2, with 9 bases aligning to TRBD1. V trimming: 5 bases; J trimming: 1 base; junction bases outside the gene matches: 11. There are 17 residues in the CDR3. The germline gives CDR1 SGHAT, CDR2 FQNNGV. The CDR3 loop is CASSPRTGVQHNYGYTF. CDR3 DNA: TGTGCCAGCAGCCCAAGGACAGGGGTTCAACATAACTATGGCTACACCTTC.

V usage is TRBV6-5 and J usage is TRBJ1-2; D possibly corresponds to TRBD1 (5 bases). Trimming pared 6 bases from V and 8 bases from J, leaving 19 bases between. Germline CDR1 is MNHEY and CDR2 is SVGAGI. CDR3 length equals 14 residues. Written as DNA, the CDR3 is TGTGCCAGCAGCCGCCTAGAGGGGAGGGAAGGCTACACCTTC. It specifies CASSRLEGREGYTF.

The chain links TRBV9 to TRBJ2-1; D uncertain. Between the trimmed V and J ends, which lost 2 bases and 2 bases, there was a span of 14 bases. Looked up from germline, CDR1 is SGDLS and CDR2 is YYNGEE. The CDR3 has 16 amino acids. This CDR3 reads CASSVMGPLPYNEQFF. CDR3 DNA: TGTGCCAGCAGCGTGATGGGCCCGTTACCCTACAATGAGCAGTTCTTC.

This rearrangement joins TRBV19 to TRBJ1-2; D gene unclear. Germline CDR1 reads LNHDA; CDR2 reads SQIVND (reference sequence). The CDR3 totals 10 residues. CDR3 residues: CASGGYGYTF. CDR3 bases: TGTGCATCGGGTGGTTATGGCTACACCTTC. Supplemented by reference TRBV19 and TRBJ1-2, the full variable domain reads DGGITQSPKYLFRKEGQNVTLSCEQNLNHDAMYWYRQDPGQGLRLIYYSQIVNDFQKGDIAEGYSVSREKKESFPLTVTSAQKNPTAFYLCASGGYGYTFGSGTRLTVV.

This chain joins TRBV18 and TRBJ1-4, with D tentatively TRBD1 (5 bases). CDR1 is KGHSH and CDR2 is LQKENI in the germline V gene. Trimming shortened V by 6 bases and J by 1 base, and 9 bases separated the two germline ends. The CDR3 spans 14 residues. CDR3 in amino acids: CASSPGRTNEKLFF. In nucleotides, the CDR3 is TGTGCCAGCTCCCCAGGGCGAACTAATGAAAAACTGTTTTTT.

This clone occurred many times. This chain's CDR3 is CASSPPSGGYTF. Here the CDR3 DNA reads TGTGCCAGCAGTCCTCCGTCGGGTGGCTACACCTTC. The rearrangement uses TRBV7-9 and TRBJ1-2; no definite D call. Germline loops: CDR1 SEHNR, CDR2 FQNEAQ (reference sequence). This CDR3 is 12 amino acids long. Trimming took 6 bases from V and 7 from J, leaving 12 bases between them.

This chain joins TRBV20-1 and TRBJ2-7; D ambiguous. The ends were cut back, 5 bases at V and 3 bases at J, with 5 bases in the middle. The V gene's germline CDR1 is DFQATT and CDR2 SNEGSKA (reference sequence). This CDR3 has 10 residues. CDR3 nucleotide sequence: TGCAGTGCTTCTAACTACGAGCAGTACTTC. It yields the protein CSASNYEQYF.

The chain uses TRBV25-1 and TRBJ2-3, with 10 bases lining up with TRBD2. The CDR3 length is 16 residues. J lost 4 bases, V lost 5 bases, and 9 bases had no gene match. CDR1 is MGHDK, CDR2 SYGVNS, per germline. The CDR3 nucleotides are TGTGCCAGCAGTCCAAGGACTAGCGGAGGAGCAGATACGCAGTATTTT. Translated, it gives CASSPRTSGGADTQYF.

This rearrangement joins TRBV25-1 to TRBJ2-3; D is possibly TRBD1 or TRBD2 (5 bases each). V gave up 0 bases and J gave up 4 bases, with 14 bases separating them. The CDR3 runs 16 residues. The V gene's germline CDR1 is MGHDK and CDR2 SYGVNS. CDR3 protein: CASSEYGRVGADTQYF. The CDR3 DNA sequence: TGTGCCAGCAGTGAATATGGAAGGGTGGGGGCAGATACGCAGTATTTT.

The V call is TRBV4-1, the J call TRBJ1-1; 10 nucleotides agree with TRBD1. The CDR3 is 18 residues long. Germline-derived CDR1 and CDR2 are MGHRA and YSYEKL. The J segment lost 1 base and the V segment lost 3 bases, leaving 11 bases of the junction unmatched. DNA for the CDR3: TGCGCCAGCAGCCAGGGTAGACAGGGGGCACGAAGGAACACTGAAGCTTTCTTT. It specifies CASSQGRQGARRNTEAFF.

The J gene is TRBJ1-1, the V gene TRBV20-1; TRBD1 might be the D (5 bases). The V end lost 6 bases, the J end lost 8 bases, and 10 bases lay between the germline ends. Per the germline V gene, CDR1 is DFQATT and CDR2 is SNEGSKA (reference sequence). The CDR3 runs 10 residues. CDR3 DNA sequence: TGCAGTGCCGTCCGGGGCGAAGCTTTCTTT. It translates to CSAVRGEAFF.

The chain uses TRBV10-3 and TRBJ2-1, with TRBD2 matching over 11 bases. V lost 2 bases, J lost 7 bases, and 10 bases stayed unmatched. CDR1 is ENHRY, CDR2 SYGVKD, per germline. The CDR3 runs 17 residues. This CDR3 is CAISERSNSGGANEQFF. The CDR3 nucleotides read TGTGCCATCAGTGAGAGGAGCAATAGCGGGGGGGCGAATGAGCAGTTCTTC.

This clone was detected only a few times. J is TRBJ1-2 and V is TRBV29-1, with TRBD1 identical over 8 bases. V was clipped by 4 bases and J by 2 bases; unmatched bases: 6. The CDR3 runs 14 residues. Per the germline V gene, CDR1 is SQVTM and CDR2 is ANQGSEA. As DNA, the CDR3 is TGCAGCGTTGGTGGGCAGGGGGCCAACTATGGCTACACCTTC. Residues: CSVGGQGANYGYTF.

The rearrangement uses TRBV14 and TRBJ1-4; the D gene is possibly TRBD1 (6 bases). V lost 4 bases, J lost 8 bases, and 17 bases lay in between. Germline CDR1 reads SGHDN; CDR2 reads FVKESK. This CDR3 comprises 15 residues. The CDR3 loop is CASSRTAGAGEKLFF. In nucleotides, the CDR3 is TGTGCCAGCAGCCGGACTGCAGGGGCGGGAGAAAAACTGTTTTTT.

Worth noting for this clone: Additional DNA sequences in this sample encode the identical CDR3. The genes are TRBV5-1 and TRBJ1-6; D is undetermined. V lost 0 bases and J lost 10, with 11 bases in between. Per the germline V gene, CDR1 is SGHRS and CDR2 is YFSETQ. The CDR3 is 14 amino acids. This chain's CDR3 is CASSLAGRGSPLHF. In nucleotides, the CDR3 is TGCGCCAGCAGCTTGGCCGGCAGAGGGTCACCCCTCCACTTT.